One and the same sample provided the 9 T cell receptor beta chains below, sequenced in a study of blood T cells in healthy people across ages. With a J-beta primer mix and a sample-barcoded 5' primer, a second PCR ran about 6 to 11 cycles. A single record per CDR3 protein comes from TCRdb applying MiXCR to the 5' RACE reads. The sample holds more than 800,000 distinct CDR3 sequences, around 28% seen once. The sequenced sample consisted of blood. The origin of the receptors is an elderly woman in good health.

This clonotype was seen repeatedly, ten times or more. The V and J genes are TRBV6-5 and TRBJ2-3; the match to TRBD2 covers 8 bases. Germline V CDR1 and CDR2: MNHEY, SVGAGI. V gave up 0 bases and J gave up 8 bases; unmatched junction bases: 10. This CDR3 spans 16 amino acids. This CDR3 reads CASSYSPSGYTGTQYF. In nucleotides, the CDR3 is TGTGCCAGCAGTTACTCGCCTAGCGGGTATACTGGTACGCAGTATTTT.

The J gene is TRBJ2-5, the V gene TRBV7-2; D perhaps matches TRBD2 (5 bases). The DNA end lines up better with TRBJ2-7; the J call may be wrong. The CDR3 runs 14 residues. Germline V gene lookup returns CDR1 SGHTA and CDR2 FQGNSA. CDR3 amino acids: CASSLPELVHEQYF. The CDR3 DNA reads TGTGCCAGCAGCCTTCCAGAACTAGTCCACGAGCAGTACTTC.

CDR3 residues: CASSPPSANTEAFF. The CDR3 coding sequence is TGTGCCAGCTCACCACCGTCAGCGAACACTGAAGCTTTCTTT. V usage is TRBV18 and J usage is TRBJ1-1; D gene unclear. Germline CDR1 is KGHSH and CDR2 is LQKENI. Deletions cut 0 bases from V and 1 base from J, with 6 bases between. CDR3 size: 14 residues.

This clonotype was seen more than once but under ten times. This may arise from a read error, as a much more abundant clone is one base away. J is TRBJ2-1 and V is TRBV6-2 or TRBV6-3; 10 positions match TRBD2. Trimming cost V 6 bases and J 6 bases; bases outside gene matches: 8. Germline values: CDR1 MNHEY, CDR2 SVGEGT. The CDR3 is 15 residues long. The CDR3 sequence is CASRLASGGSNEQFF. The CDR3 DNA reads TGTGCCAGCAGGCTCGCTAGCGGGGGAAGCAATGAGCAGTTCTTC.

Only one count was recorded for this clonotype. J is TRBJ2-5 and V is TRBV7-2; 7 bases are a match to TRBD2. CDR1 is SGHTA, CDR2 FQGNSA, per germline. The CDR3 totals 14 residues. The V and J ends lost 1 base and 6 bases, in that order; junction bases with no gene match: 5. DNA of the CDR3: TGTGCCAGCAGCTTAGAGCGGGGAAGGCAGACCCAGTACTTC. This translates into CASSLERGRQTQYF.

In its sample, this clonotype was seen many times. V and J are TRBV29-1 and TRBJ1-4; D not certain. This CDR3 has 12 residues. Germline loops: CDR1 SQVTM, CDR2 ANQGSEA. Trimming took off 6 bases at V and 8 bases at J, with 13 bases between the two ends. The CDR3 DNA is TGCAGCGTGACGGGTGTTGGGGAAAAACTGTTTTTT. Its protein is CSVTGVGEKLFF.

This clonotype has ten or more counts. The CDR3 DNA reads as TGCGCCAGCAGTGAGTCGAGTCAGGGGAGAGCAGATACGCAGTATTTT. Translation gives CASSESSQGRADTQYF. V and J are TRBV10-1 and TRBJ2-3; D may be TRBD1 (6 bases). In germline, CDR1 is WNHNN, CDR2 SYGVQD (reference sequence). The CDR3 is 16 amino acids. V dropped 0 bases and J dropped 4 bases, with 14 bases sitting between them.

Only a few counts were recorded for this clonotype. J is TRBJ1-2 and V is TRBV7-2; TRBD1 is a possible D gene (6 bases). CDR3 length: 14 amino acids. Germline CDR1 reads SGHTA; CDR2 reads FQGNSA. V lost 9 bases and J lost 4, with 18 bases in between. The CDR3 region is CASQRGGKFYGYTF. In nucleotides, the CDR3 is TGTGCCAGTCAAAGGGGGGGCAAGTTCTATGGCTACACCTTC.

This clonotype came up a few times. One base away lies a much larger clone, so this may be a sequencing read error. The rearrangement joins TRBV7-2 to TRBJ2-5, with 9 bases fitting TRBD2. CDR3 length equals 15 residues. With 5 bases clipped from V and 11 bases from J, the junction kept 15 bases outside the gene matches. Germline lookup yields CDR1 SGHTA and CDR2 FQGNSA. CDR3 loop: CASSPTGLAGNEQYF. The CDR3 coding sequence is TGTGCCAGCAGCCCGACAGGGCTAGCGGGGAATGAGCAGTACTTC.